This paragraph covers one TCR beta chain sequence. Sequenced by immunoSEQ multiplex PCR; TCRdb stores in-frame clones only, minus some. Of approximately 180,000 clones in the sample, 90% to 95% were seen once. There are 17 residues in the CDR3. Germline assignment: CDR1 SGHKS and CDR2 YYEKEE (reference sequence). Trimming cost V 0 bases and J 2 bases, with 18 bases left between them. This entry comes from a study of T cell responses to AZD1222 COVID-19 vaccine. This TCR was recovered from an adult who received the MenACWY meningococcal vaccine as a control. Specimen: peripheral blood, collected 28 days after the second dose of the MenACWY control vaccine. The V call is TRBV5-5, the J call TRBJ2-7; maybe TRBD2 (6 bases). The CDR3 DNA follows: TGTGCCAGCAGCTTGGATGGCGGAGGGGTGCCGACCTACGAGCAGTACTTC. Translation: CASSLDGGGVPTYEQYF.